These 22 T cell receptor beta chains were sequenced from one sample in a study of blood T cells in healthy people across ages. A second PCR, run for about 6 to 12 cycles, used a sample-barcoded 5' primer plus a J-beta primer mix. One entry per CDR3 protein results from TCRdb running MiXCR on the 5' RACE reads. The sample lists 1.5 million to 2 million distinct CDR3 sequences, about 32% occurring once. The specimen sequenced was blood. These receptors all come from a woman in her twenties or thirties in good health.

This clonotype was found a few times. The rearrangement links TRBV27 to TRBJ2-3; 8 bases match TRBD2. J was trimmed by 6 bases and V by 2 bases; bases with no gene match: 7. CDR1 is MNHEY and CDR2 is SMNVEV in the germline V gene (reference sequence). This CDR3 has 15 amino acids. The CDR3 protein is CASSLRGLGGDTQYF. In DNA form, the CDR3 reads TGTGCCAGCAGTTTACGGGGACTAGGTGGCGATACGCAGTATTTT.

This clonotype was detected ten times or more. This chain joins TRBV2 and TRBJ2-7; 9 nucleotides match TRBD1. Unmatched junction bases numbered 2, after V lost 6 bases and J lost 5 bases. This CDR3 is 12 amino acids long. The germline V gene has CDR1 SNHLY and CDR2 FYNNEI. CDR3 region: CASSGQGNEQYF. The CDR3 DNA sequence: TGTGCCAGCAGCGGACAGGGGAACGAGCAGTACTTC.

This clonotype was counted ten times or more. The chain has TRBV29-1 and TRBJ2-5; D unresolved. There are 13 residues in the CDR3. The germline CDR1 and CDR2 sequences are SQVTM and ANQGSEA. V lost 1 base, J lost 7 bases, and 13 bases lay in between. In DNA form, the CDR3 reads TGCAGCGTTGAAGGGGTTGATAGAGGGACCCAGTACTTC. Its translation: CSVEGVDRGTQYF.

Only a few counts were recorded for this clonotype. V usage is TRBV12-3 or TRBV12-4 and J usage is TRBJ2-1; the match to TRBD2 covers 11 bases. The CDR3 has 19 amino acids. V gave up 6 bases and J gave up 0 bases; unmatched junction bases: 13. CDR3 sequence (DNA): TGTGCCAGCAGCCTCCGGACTAGCGGGTTTAAGAGCTCCTACAATGAGCAGTTCTTC. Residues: CASSLRTSGFKSSYNEQFF.

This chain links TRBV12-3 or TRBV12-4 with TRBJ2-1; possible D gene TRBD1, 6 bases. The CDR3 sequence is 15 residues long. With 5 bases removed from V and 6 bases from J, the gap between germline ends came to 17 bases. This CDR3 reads CASSLLGHGSNEQFF. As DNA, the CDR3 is TGTGCCAGCAGTCTATTGGGACATGGGAGCAATGAGCAGTTCTTC.

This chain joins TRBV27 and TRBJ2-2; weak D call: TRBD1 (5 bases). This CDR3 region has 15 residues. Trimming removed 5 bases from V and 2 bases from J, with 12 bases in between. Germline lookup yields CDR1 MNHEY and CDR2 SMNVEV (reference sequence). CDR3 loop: CASSPLTANTGELFF. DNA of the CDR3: TGTGCCAGCAGTCCCTTGACAGCTAACACCGGGGAGCTGTTTTTT.

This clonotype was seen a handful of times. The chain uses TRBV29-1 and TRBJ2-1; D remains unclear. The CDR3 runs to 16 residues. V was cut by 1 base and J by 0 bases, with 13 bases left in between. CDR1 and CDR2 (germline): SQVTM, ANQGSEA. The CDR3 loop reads CSVEGLEWSSYNEQFF. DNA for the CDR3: TGCAGCGTTGAAGGTTTAGAGTGGAGCTCCTACAATGAGCAGTTCTTC.

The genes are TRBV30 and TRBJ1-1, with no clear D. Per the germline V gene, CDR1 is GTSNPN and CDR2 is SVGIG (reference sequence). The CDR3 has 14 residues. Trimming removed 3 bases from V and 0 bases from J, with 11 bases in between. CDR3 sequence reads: CAWSPGSLNTEAFF. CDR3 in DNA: TGTGCCTGGAGCCCTGGCAGTCTGAACACTGAAGCTTTCTTT.

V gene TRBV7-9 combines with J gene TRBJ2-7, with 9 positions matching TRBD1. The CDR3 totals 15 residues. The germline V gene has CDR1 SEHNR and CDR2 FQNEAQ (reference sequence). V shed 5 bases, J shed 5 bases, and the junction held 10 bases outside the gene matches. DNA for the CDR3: TGTGCCAGCAGCACGGGGGACAGGGCGATGGACGAGCAGTACTTC. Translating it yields CASSTGDRAMDEQYF.

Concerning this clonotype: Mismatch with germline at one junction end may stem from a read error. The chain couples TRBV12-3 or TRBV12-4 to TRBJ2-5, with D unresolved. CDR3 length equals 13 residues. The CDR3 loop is CASSFRQRNEQYF. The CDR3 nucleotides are TGTGCCAGTAGTTTCAGGCAGCGCAATGAGCAGTACTTC.

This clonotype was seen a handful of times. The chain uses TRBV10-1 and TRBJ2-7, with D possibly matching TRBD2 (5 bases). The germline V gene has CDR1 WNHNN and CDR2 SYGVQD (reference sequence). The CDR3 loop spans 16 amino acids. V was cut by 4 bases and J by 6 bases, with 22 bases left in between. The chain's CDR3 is CASSASWTARVVEQYF. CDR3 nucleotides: TGCGCCAGCAGTGCCTCGTGGACGGCGAGGGTTGTCGAGCAGTACTTC.

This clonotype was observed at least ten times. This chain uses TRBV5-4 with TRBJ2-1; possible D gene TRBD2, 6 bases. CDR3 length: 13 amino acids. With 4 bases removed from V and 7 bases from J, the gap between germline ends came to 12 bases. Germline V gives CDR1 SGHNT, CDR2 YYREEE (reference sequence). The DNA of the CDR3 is TGTGCCAGCAGCCGGGACTTTGTAAATGAGCAGTTCTTC. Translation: CASSRDFVNEQFF.

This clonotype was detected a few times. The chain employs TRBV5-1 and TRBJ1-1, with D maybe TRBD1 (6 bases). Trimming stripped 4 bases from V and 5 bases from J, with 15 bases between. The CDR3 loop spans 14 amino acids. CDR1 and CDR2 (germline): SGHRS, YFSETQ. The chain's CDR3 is CASSPRGAGTEAFF. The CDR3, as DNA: TGCGCCAGCAGCCCCCGGGGGGCAGGGACTGAAGCTTTCTTT.

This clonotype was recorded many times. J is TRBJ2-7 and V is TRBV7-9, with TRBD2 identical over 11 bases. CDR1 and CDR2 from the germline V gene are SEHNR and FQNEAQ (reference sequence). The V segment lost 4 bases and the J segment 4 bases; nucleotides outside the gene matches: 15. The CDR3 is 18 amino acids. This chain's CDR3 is CASSSRQAGTSGYYEQYF. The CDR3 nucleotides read TGTGCCAGCAGCTCTCGACAGGCTGGGACTAGCGGTTATTACGAGCAGTACTTC.

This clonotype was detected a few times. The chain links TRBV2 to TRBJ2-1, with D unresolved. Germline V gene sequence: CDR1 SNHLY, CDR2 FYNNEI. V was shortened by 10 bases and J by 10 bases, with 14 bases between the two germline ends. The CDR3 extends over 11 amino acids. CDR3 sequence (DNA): TGTGCCACGACGGGCTATTACGAGCAGTTCTTC. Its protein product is CATTGYYEQFF.

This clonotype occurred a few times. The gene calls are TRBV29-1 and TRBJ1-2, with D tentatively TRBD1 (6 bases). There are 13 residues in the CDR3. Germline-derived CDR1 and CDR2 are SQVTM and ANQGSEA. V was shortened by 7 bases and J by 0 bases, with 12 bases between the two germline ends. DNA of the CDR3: TGCAGCGGGGGGGACACCGCTAACTATGGCTACACCTTC. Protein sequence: CSGGDTANYGYTF. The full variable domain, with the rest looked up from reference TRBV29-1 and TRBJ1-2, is SAVISQKPSRDICQRGTSLTIQCQVDSQVTMMFWYRQQPGQSLTLIATANQGSEATYESGFVIDKFPISRPNLTFSTLTVSNMSPEDSSIYLCSGGDTANYGYTFGSGTRLTVV.

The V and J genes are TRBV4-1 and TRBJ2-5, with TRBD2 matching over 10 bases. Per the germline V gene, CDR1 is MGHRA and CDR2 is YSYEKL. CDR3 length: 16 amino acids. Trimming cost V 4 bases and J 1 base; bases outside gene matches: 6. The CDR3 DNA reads TGCGCCAGCAGCCGAGAACTAGCGGGACGCCAAGAGACCCAGTACTTC. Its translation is CASSRELAGRQETQYF.

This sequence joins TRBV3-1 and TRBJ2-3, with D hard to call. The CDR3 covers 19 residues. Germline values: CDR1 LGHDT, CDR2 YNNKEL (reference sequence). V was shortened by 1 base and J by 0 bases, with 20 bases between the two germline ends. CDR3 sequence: CASSQVPDLAETSTDTQYF. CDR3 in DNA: TGTGCCAGCAGCCAAGTTCCGGACCTGGCGGAGACTAGCACAGATACGCAGTATTTT.

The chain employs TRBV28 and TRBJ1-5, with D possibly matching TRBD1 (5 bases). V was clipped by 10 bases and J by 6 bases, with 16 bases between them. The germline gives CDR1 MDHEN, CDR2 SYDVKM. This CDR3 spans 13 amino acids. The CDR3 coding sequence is TGTGCCATTGGGACCGCCGTGGGTCAGCCCCAGCATTTT. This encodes CAIGTAVGQPQHF.

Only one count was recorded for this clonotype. CDR3 sequence reads: CSASRGNQPQHF. The CDR3 DNA reads TGCAGTGCTTCCCGGGGCAATCAGCCCCAGCATTTT. This rearrangement joins TRBV20-1 to TRBJ1-5; D not certain. V lost 5 bases, J lost 2 bases, and 7 bases lay in between. CDR3 length: 12 amino acids. Germline CDR1 and CDR2: DFQATT and SNEGSKA (reference sequence).

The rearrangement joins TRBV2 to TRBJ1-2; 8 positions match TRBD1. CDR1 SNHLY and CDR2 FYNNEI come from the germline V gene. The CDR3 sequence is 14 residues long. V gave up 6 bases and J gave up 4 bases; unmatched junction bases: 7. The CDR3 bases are TGTGCCAGCAGCGGACAGGGCCTACTCTATGGCTACACCTTC. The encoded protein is CASSGQGLLYGYTF.

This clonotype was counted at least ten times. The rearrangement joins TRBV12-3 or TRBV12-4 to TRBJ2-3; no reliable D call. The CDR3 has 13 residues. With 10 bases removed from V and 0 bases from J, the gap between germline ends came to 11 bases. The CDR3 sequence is CAISRSSTDTQYF. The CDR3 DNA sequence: TGTGCCATCTCGAGGTCTAGCACAGATACGCAGTATTTT.